These 11 T cell receptor beta chains share one sample of origin, sequenced in a study of a mutant IDH1 vaccine in newly diagnosed glioma. Regarding time point: week 5, during vaccination. A single vaccine dose contained 300 ug of mutant IDH1 20-mer peptide, and topical imiquimod was used with it. Repertoires were generated with immunoSEQ multiplex PCR, while TCRdb's copy carries only in-frame clones and drops some. Among about 42,000 clones listed, approximately 83% were seen once. Their specific antigens are unknown. The sequences come from PBMCs, collected from a glioma patient whose treatment included an IDH1 peptide vaccine. These receptors were taken from a middle-aged man with glioma.

V usage is TRBV5-1 and J usage is TRBJ1-2, with 7 bases matching TRBD1. J lost 5 bases, V lost 4 bases, and 8 bases had no gene match. Per germline, CDR1 SGHRS and CDR2 YFSETQ. The CDR3 is 14 residues long. The CDR3 here is CASSPGTAGYGYTF. The CDR3 coding sequence is TGCGCCAGCAGCCCTGGGACAGCCGGATATGGCTACACCTTC.

The chain carries TRBV11-2 and TRBJ2-2, with D maybe TRBD2 (5 bases). Germline values: CDR1 SGHAT, CDR2 FQNNGV. CDR3 size: 16 residues. The ends were cut back, 5 bases at V and 2 bases at J, with 15 bases in the middle. The CDR3 is CASSEPRTLNTGELFF. CDR3 nucleotides: TGTGCCAGCAGCGAGCCGAGGACTTTAAACACCGGGGAGCTGTTTTTT.

J is TRBJ2-5 and V is TRBV7-2, with 13 bases matching TRBD2. The CDR3 totals 18 residues. Germline CDR1 SGHTA, CDR2 FQGNSA. V shed 5 bases, J shed 1 base, and the junction held 10 bases outside the gene matches. DNA for the CDR3: TGTGCCAGCAGCCCGACTAGCGGGAGGCCCCCGTCCCAAGAGACCCAGTACTTC. Translating it yields CASSPTSGRPPSQETQYF.

The chain joins TRBV7-6 to TRBJ2-7; 11 nucleotides match TRBD2. Per germline, CDR1 SGHVS and CDR2 FNYEAQ. The CDR3 runs 18 residues. V shed 6 bases and J 6 bases; nucleotides not matched to a gene: 19. This chain's CDR3 is CASSKGSWPTSGRGEQYF. The CDR3, as DNA: TGTGCCAGCAGTAAGGGGTCCTGGCCCACTAGCGGGAGAGGCGAGCAGTACTTC.

CDR3 sequence reads: CASSGRGGEQYF. CDR3 bases: TGTGCCAGCAGCGGCAGGGGAGGCGAGCAGTACTTC. This chain links TRBV11-3 with TRBJ2-7, with D tentatively TRBD1 or TRBD2 (6 bases each). Germline CDR1 is SGHNT and CDR2 is YENEEA. Trimming stripped 5 bases from V and 6 bases from J, with 11 bases between. The length of the CDR3 is 12 residues.

The gene calls are TRBV27 and TRBJ2-3; D gene ambiguous. The germline gives CDR1 MNHEY, CDR2 SMNVEV (reference sequence). This CDR3 spans 12 amino acids. V shed 0 bases and J shed 4 bases, with 2 bases lying between them. DNA for the CDR3: TGTGCCAGCAGTTTATCCGCAGATACGCAGTATTTT. Amino acid sequence: CASSLSADTQYF.

The V gene is TRBV7-8, the J gene TRBJ2-1, with 11 bases identical to TRBD2. This CDR3 has 14 amino acids. J was trimmed by 5 bases and V by 7 bases; bases with no gene match: 4. The germline gives CDR1 SGHVS, CDR2 FQNEAQ. The CDR3 sequence: CASKGGLADNEQFF. For the CDR3, the DNA is TGTGCCAGCAAGGGGGGACTAGCGGACAATGAGCAGTTCTTC.

The chain has TRBV10-3 and TRBJ2-7; 10 nucleotides align to TRBD1. Germline CDR1 is ENHRY and CDR2 is SYGVKD. The CDR3 extends over 15 amino acids. The V and J ends lost 6 bases and 0 bases, in that order; junction bases with no gene match: 5. The CDR3 loop is CAIRRQGASSYEQYF. The CDR3 bases are TGTGCCATCAGGAGACAGGGGGCGAGCTCCTACGAGCAGTACTTC.

The genes are TRBV5-6 and TRBJ2-1, with 7 nucleotides matching TRBD1. Germline V gene sequence: CDR1 SGHDT, CDR2 YYEEEE. The CDR3 spans 17 residues. The V segment lost 0 bases and the J segment 2 bases; nucleotides outside the gene matches: 8. The CDR3 sequence is CASSLAFDRVTYNEQFF. The CDR3 bases are TGTGCCAGCAGCTTGGCCTTCGACAGGGTCACCTACAATGAGCAGTTCTTC.

The V call is TRBV6-1, the J call TRBJ2-6; 7 bases fit TRBD2. Unmatched junction bases numbered 2, after V lost 4 bases and J lost 2 bases. CDR1 and CDR2 (germline): MNHNS, SASEGT. The CDR3 loop spans 15 amino acids. CDR3 protein: CASSVRGTGANVLTF. DNA for the CDR3: TGTGCCAGCAGTGTGCGGGGGACTGGGGCCAACGTCCTGACTTTC.

V is TRBV4-3 and J is TRBJ1-2; D remains unclear. V was trimmed by 1 base and J by 1 base, leaving 7 bases between them. Germline CDR1 is LGHNA and CDR2 is YSLEER. The CDR3 covers 14 residues. CDR3 region: CASSQGAVNYGYTF. CDR3 nucleotide sequence: TGCGCCAGCAGCCAAGGGGCAGTTAACTATGGCTACACCTTC.